Following are 13 T cell receptor beta chains from one sample sequenced in a study of cytomegalovirus exposure and HLA in healthy donors. PCR primers comprised 60 Vbeta and 13 Jbeta primers. Measured with immunoSEQ multiplex PCR; TCRdb has only the in-frame clones, and not every one. The repertoire includes approximately 150,000 clones, approximately 90% of them detected once, and 0.85% sits in the top ten. Sequencing input: PBMCs. The receptors were gathered from a woman aged 30 to 39 in good health and CMV-seronegative.

This chain connects TRBV6-1 to TRBJ2-7, with a weak D call TRBD1 (5 bases). The CDR3 sequence is 12 residues long. In germline, CDR1 is MNHNS, CDR2 SASEGT. Trimming stripped 7 bases from V and 3 bases from J, with 10 bases between. CDR3 bases: TGTGCCAGCACAGAGCAGGGCTACGAGCAGTACTTC. It encodes CASTEQGYEQYF.

This sequence joins TRBV30 and TRBJ2-3, with 8 nucleotides matching TRBD1. Losses at the gene ends were 5 bases for V and 4 bases for J; bases not matched to a gene: 8. Per the germline V gene, CDR1 is GTSNPN and CDR2 is SVGIG (reference sequence). The CDR3 totals 14 residues. DNA for the CDR3: TGTGCCTGGTCAGGGGGCGGTGAGGCAGATACGCAGTATTTT. This gives the protein CAWSGGGEADTQYF.

This chain links TRBV7-6 with TRBJ1-2; the D gene is possibly TRBD1 (6 bases). V was pared by 4 bases and J by 8 bases, with 17 bases between. CDR1 is SGHVS and CDR2 is FNYEAQ in the germline V gene. The CDR3 loop spans 14 amino acids. The CDR3 region is CASSSLRGAGGYTF. The CDR3 DNA is TGTGCCAGCAGCTCCCTTCGGGGGGCAGGGGGCTACACCTTC.

The rearrangement links TRBV7-2 to TRBJ1-2; no definite D call. Germline V CDR1 and CDR2: SGHTA, FQGNSA. The germline V and J ends were trimmed by 0 bases and 4 bases, with 15 bases remaining between them. The CDR3 runs to 16 residues. This CDR3 reads CASSLAGGTVLYGYTF. CDR3 sequence (DNA): TGTGCCAGCAGCTTAGCGGGAGGAACGGTGCTCTATGGCTACACCTTC.

This clone showed up just a few times. The rearrangement uses TRBV20-1 and TRBJ1-1; no clear D. V was cut by 5 bases and J by 5 bases, with 9 bases left in between. Germline assignment: CDR1 DFQATT and CDR2 SNEGSKA (reference sequence). CDR3 length: 11 residues. The CDR3 sequence is CSAVQVTEAFF. In DNA form, the CDR3 reads TGCAGTGCTGTTCAGGTTACTGAAGCTTTCTTT.

CDR3: CASSQDIALSGGPYEQYF. In DNA, the CDR3 is TGCGCCAGCAGCCAAGATATCGCCCTTAGCGGGGGGCCCTACGAGCAGTACTTC. The chain joins TRBV4-1 to TRBJ2-7, with 10 bases fitting TRBD2. CDR1 and CDR2 from the germline V gene are MGHRA and YSYEKL. CDR3 length: 18 residues. The trim removed 0 bases at V and 2 bases at J, leaving 10 bases unmatched.

The sample holds a few counts of this clone. The J gene is TRBJ1-5, the V gene TRBV5-8; weak D call: TRBD1 (6 bases). Germline-derived CDR1 and CDR2 are SGHTS and YDEGEE. The germline V and J ends were trimmed by 1 base and 6 bases, with 14 bases remaining between them. The CDR3 is made up of 15 amino acids. In DNA form, the CDR3 reads TGTGCCAGCAGCTTGTCAGGGGCCCTAGGTCAGCCCCAGCATTTT. This encodes CASSLSGALGQPQHF. The whole variable domain, remainder taken from reference TRBV5-8 and TRBJ1-5, is EAGVTQSPTHLIKTRGQQATLRCSPISGHTSVYWYQQALGLGLQFLLWYDEGEERNRGNFPPRFSGRQFPNYSSELNVNALELEDSALYLCASSLSGALGQPQHFGDGTRLSIL.

The V gene is TRBV7-8, the J gene TRBJ1-5; 8 nucleotides match TRBD1. From germline, CDR1 is SGHVS and CDR2 FQNEAQ. This CDR3 contains 15 residues. Trimming took 5 bases from V and 4 from J; bases not matched to a gene: 7. The CDR3 is CASSARRDRNQPQHF. In DNA, the CDR3 is TGTGCCAGCAGCGCGAGACGGGACAGGAATCAGCCCCAGCATTTT. The whole variable domain, remainder taken from reference TRBV7-8 and TRBJ1-5, is GAGVSQSPRYKVAKRGQDVALRCDPISGHVSLFWYQQALGQGPEFLTYFQNEAQLDKSGLPSDRFFAERPEGSVSTLKIQRTQQEDSAVYLCASSARRDRNQPQHFGDGTRLSIL.

The V call is TRBV6-1, the J call TRBJ2-1; D gene ambiguous. Germline V CDR1 and CDR2: MNHNS, SASEGT. The CDR3 is made up of 13 amino acids. V was shortened by 10 bases and J by 0 bases, with 10 bases between the two germline ends. Here the CDR3 reads CATRPGSYNEQFF. The DNA of the CDR3 is TGTGCCACCAGGCCCGGCTCCTACAATGAGCAGTTCTTC.

The chain couples TRBV29-1 to TRBJ1-2; 7 positions match TRBD1. The V gene end was trimmed by 5 bases and the J gene end by 4 bases; junction bases not matched to a gene: 4. Germline CDR1 reads SQVTM; CDR2 reads ANQGSEA. This CDR3 has 12 amino acids. The CDR3 reads CSVTTGSYGYTF. CDR3 bases: TGCAGCGTTACGACAGGGAGCTATGGCTACACCTTC.

The chain links TRBV2 to TRBJ1-6; the match to TRBD1 covers 8 bases. Germline trimming cut 4 bases from V and 9 bases from J; bases unmatched to any gene: 8. Germline CDR1 reads SNHLY; CDR2 reads FYNNEI. This CDR3 contains 15 residues. The chain's CDR3 is CASSGSGTGGSPLHF. The CDR3 coding sequence is TGTGCCAGCAGTGGCTCCGGGACAGGTGGTTCACCCCTCCACTTT.

The V call is TRBV7-9, the J call TRBJ2-1, with D unresolved. Per germline, CDR1 SEHNR and CDR2 FQNEAQ (reference sequence). Trimming pared 5 bases from V and 7 bases from J, leaving 9 bases between. CDR3 length equals 12 residues. CDR3 region: CASSRVKNEQFF. For the CDR3, the DNA is TGTGCCAGCAGCCGCGTCAAGAATGAGCAGTTCTTC.

This chain uses TRBV27 with TRBJ2-1; the match to TRBD1 covers 7 bases. Per the germline V gene, CDR1 is MNHEY and CDR2 is SMNVEV (reference sequence). J gave up 7 bases and V 5 bases, and 8 bases lay outside the gene matches. The CDR3 covers 14 residues. This CDR3 reads CASSNLQGKNEQFF. The DNA for the CDR3 is TGTGCCAGCAGTAACCTACAGGGGAAGAATGAGCAGTTCTTC.